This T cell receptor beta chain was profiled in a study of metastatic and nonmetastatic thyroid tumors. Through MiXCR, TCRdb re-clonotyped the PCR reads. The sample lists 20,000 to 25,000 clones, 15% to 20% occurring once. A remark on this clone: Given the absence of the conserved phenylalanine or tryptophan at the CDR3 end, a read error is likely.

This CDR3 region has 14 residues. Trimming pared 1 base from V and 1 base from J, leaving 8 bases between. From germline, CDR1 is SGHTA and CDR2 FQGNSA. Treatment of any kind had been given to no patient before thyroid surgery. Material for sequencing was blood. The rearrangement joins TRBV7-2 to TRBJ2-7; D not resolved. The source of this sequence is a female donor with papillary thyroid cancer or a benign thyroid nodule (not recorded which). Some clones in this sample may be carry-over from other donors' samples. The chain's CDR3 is CASSLVRQSYEQYS. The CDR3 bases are TGTGCCAGCAGCTTAGTCCGGCAGTCCTACGAGCAGTACTCC.